This T cell receptor (beta chain) comes out of a study of somatic mutations in cytotoxic T cells in rheumatoid arthritis. CDR1 SGDLS and CDR2 YYNGEE come from the germline V gene. The CDR3 is 14 amino acids. The ends were cut back, 4 bases at V and 3 bases at J, with 14 bases in the middle. Only in-frame clones appear in the TCRdb table, and some are missing; sequencing was by immunoSEQ multiplex PCR. The table shows 15,000 or so clones, with more than 65% occurring only once. The CD4+ and CD8+ fractions came from positive magnetic bead selection and were purity-checked by flow cytometry. The V and J genes are TRBV9 and TRBJ2-7, with TRBD2 as a possible D gene (6 bases). This TCR was sampled from an adult with rheumatoid arthritis. Sequenced input: CD8+ T cells sorted from blood. CDR3 nucleotides: TGTGCCAGCAGCCCCCGGACTACCGACTACGAGCAGTACTTC. Its translation is CASSPRTTDYEQYF.